This T cell receptor beta chain comes out of a study of PD-1 blockade in classical Hodgkin lymphoma. The CDR3 runs 15 residues. Germline assignment: CDR1 SEHNR and CDR2 FQNEAQ (reference sequence). V was cut by 5 bases and J by 3 bases, with 16 bases left in between. Regarding time point: cycle 4 day 1 (C4D1), after five to seven weeks of nivolumab. Each patient's relapse followed autologous stem cell transplantation, and brentuximab vedotin exposure varied. Magnetic negative selection purified CD4+ T cells from thawed PBMCs. Relapsed/refractory classical Hodgkin lymphoma patients had complete, partial or progressive responses. Profiling relied on immunoSEQ multiplex PCR, and the TCRdb table lists in-frame clones only, not all of them. Among more than 10,000 clones listed, approximately 80% were seen once.

V usage is TRBV7-9 and J usage is TRBJ1-2; tentative D call: TRBD1 (5 bases). The starting material was CD4+ T cells from blood, obtained before the fourth cycle of nivolumab. This sequence was found in a human donor with classical Hodgkin lymphoma. The CDR3 sequence: CASSRDPGPDYGYTF. The CDR3 DNA sequence: TGTGCCAGCAGCCGAGACCCAGGGCCGGACTATGGCTACACCTTC.